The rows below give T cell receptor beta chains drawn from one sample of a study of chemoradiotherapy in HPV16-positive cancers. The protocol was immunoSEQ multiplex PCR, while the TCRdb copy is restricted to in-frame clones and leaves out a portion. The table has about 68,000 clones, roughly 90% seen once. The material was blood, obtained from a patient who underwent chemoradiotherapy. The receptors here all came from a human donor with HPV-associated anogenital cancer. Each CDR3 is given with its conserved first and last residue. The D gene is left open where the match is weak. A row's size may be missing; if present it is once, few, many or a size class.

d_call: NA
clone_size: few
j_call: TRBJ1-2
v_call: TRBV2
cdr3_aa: CASSEGRNYGYTF
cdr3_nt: TGTGCCAGCAGTGAAGGCAGAAACTATGGCTACACCTTC

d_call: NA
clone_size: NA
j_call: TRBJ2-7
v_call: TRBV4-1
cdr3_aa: CASSQQDGYEQYF
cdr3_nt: TGCGCCAGCAGCCAACAAGACGGTTACGAGCAGTACTTC

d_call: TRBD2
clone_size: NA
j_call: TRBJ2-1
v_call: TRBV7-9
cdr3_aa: CASSFELAIEQFF
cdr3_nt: TGTGCCAGCAGCTTTGAACTAGCGATTGAGCAGTTCTTC

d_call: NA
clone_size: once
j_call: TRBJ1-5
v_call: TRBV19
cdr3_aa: CASSIAGIGPYSNQPQHF
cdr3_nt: TGTGCCAGTAGTATAGCAGGGATCGGGCCATATAGCAATCAGCCCCAGCATTTT

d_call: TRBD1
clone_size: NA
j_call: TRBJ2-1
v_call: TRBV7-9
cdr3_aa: CASSLDRFYGTVSYNEQFF
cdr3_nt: TGTGCCAGCAGCTTAGATCGGTTTTACGGGACAGTCTCCTACAATGAGCAGTTCTTC

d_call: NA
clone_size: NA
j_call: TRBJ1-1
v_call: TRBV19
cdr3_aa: CASSIAVGRMNTEAFF
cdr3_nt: TGTGCCAGTAGTATAGCAGTTGGGAGGATGAACACTGAAGCTTTCTTT

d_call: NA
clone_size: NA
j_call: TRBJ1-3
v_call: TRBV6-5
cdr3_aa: CASSPGDRVGNTIYF
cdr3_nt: TGTGCCAGCAGCCCGGGGGACCGGGTTGGAAACACCATATATTTT

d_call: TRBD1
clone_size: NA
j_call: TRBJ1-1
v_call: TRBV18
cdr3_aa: CASSGAGTGSPGGAFF
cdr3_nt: TGTGCCAGCTCAGGCGCCGGGACAGGCTCCCCAGGAGGTGCTTTCTTT

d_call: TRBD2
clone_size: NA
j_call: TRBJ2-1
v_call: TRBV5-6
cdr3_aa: CASSPGTSIYNEQFF
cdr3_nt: TGTGCCAGCAGCCCGGGGACTAGTATTTACAATGAGCAGTTCTTC

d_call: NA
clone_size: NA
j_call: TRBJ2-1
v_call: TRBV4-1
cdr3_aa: CASSQGAGDSNEQFF
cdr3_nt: TGCGCCAGCAGCCAGGGAGCGGGGGACAGCAATGAGCAGTTCTTC

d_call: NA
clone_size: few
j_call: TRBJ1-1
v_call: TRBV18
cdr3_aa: CASSPGGLGPVFF
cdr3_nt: TGTGCCAGCTCACCCGGAGGTTTGGGGCCGGTTTTCTTT

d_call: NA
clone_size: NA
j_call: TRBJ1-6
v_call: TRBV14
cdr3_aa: CASSQEYPNSPLHF
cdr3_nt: TGTGCCAGCAGCCAAGAATATCCGAATTCACCCCTCCACTTT

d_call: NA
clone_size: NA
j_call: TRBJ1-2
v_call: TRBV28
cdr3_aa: CASSFYPSSYGYTF
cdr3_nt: TGTGCCAGCAGTTTTTATCCTTCGTCCTATGGCTACACCTTC

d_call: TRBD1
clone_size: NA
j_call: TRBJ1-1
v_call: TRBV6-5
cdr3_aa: CASRKGQVTEAFF
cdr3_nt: TGTGCCAGCAGGAAGGGACAGGTCACTGAAGCTTTCTTT

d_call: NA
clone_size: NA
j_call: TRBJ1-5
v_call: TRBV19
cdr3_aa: CASSIQGIGQPQHF
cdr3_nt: TGTGCCAGTAGTATACAGGGAATCGGTCAGCCCCAGCATTTT

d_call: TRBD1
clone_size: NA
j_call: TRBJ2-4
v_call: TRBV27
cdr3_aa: CASPRGTRDRAVGAKNIQYF
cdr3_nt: TGTGCCAGCCCCCGGGGAACCCGGGACAGGGCCGTCGGGGCCAAAAACATTCAGTACTTC

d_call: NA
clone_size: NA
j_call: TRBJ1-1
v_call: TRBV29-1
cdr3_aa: CSVPQGNTEAFF
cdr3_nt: TGCAGCGTCCCACAGGGGAACACTGAAGCTTTCTTT

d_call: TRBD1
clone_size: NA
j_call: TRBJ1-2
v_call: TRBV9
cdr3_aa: CASSATGVHGYTF
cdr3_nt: TGTGCCAGCAGCGCCACAGGGGTCCATGGCTACACCTTC

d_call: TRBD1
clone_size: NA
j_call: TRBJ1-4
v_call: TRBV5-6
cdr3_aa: CASSFRTGGYEKLFF
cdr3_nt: TGTGCCAGCAGCTTTAGGACAGGGGGATATGAAAAACTGTTTTTT

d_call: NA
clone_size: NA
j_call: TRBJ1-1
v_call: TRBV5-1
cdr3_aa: CASSSSPLGVNTEAFF
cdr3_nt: TGCGCCAGCAGCTCGTCCCCCCTTGGAGTGAACACTGAAGCTTTCTTT

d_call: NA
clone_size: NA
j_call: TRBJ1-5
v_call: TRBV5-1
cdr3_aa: CASSPRPNQPQHF
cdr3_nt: TGTGCCAGCAGTCCCCGGCCGAACCAGCCCCAGCATTTT

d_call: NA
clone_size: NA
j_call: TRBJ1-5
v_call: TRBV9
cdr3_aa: CASSVGTASNQPQHF
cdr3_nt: TGTGCCAGCAGCGTAGGGACGGCTAGCAATCAGCCCCAGCATTTT

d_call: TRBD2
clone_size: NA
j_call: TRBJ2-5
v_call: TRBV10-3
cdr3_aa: CAISSHFGLAGAAGETQYF
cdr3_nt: TGTGCCATCAGTTCCCATTTTGGGCTAGCGGGGGCTGCTGGGGAGACCCAGTACTTC

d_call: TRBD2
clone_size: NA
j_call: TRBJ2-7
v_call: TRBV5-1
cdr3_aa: CASSAGGVYEQYF
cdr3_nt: TGCGCCAGCAGCGCGGGAGGCGTTTACGAGCAGTACTTC

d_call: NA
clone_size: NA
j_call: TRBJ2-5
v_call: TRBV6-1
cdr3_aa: CASSESDRQGETQYF
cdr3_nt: TGTGCCAGCAGTGAAAGCGACAGGCAAGGGGAGACCCAGTACTTC

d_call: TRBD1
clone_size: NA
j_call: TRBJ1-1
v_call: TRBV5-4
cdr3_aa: CASSLARGRSEAFF
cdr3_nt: TGTGCCAGCAGCTTGGCCAGGGGGCGTAGTGAAGCTTTCTTT

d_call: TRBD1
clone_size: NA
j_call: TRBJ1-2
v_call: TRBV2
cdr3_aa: CASSPDRGQGLGGYTF
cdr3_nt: TGTGCCAGCAGCCCGGACAGGGGACAGGGTTTAGGTGGCTACACCTTC

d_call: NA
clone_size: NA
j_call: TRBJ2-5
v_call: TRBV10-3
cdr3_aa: CAISKQETQYF
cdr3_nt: TGTGCCATCAGTAAACAAGAGACCCAGTACTTC

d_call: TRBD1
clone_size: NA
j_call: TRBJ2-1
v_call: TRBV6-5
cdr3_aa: CASSRPDRGYNEQFF
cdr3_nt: TGTGCCAGCAGTCGGCCGGACAGGGGATACAATGAGCAGTTCTTC

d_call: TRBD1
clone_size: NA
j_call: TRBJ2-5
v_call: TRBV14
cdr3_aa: CASSQNRGPETQYF
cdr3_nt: TGTGCCAGCAGCCAAAACAGGGGGCCAGAGACCCAGTACTTC

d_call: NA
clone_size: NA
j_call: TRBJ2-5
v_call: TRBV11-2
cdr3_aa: CASSPDYSLETQYF
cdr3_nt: TGTGCCAGCAGCCCGGACTATTCCCTAGAGACCCAGTACTTC

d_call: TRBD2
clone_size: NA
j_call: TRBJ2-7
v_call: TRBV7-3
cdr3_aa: CASSLTSGTSVAYEQYF
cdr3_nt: TGTGCCAGCAGCTTAACTTCCGGGACTAGCGTAGCCTACGAGCAGTACTTC